This entry lists 24 T cell receptor beta chains sequenced from one sample in a study of blood T cell repertoires in COVID-19. Here immunoSEQ multiplex PCR was the method, and the copy in TCRdb shows in-frame clones only, minus some. The sample lists a few hundred thousand clones, roughly 80% occurring once. The sequenced sample consisted of peripheral blood. These receptor sequences come from a man between 60 and 70 years old who had recovered from COVID-19.

As DNA, the CDR3 is TGTGCCTGGAGCCGGGACAGGAGCACAGATACGCAGTATTTT. Protein product: CAWSRDRSTDTQYF. This rearrangement joins TRBV30 to TRBJ2-3; 8 bases agree with TRBD1. In germline, CDR1 is GTSNPN, CDR2 SVGIG (reference sequence). Losses at the gene ends were 3 bases for V and 0 bases for J; bases not matched to a gene: 2. This CDR3 comprises 14 residues.

The V gene is TRBV6-5, the J gene TRBJ1-3; tentative D call: TRBD1 (6 bases). In germline, CDR1 is MNHEY, CDR2 SVGAGI. The CDR3 runs 14 residues. V lost 4 bases and J 4 bases, leaving 11 bases between the germline ends. The CDR3 sequence: CASSFRGSGNTIYF. CDR3 nucleotide sequence: TGTGCCAGCAGTTTCAGGGGTTCCGGAAACACCATATATTTT.

The V call is TRBV7-2, the J call TRBJ2-2; 9 bases match TRBD1. Trimming at V came to 3 bases and at J to 4 bases, leaving 3 bases not matched to a gene. Looked up from germline, CDR1 is SGHTA and CDR2 is FQGNSA. CDR3 length equals 15 residues. CDR3 region: CASSFGDRVTGELFF. The CDR3 region has the DNA TGTGCCAGCAGCTTTGGGGACAGGGTCACCGGGGAGCTGTTTTTT.

This chain links TRBV30 with TRBJ1-3; D remains unclear. The CDR3 consists of 14 residues. Per the germline V gene, CDR1 is GTSNPN and CDR2 is SVGIG (reference sequence). Trimming cost V 3 bases and J 0 bases, with 9 bases left between them. The chain's CDR3 is CAWREVNSGNTIYF. The CDR3 bases are TGTGCCTGGAGGGAGGTCAACTCTGGAAACACCATATATTTT.

This chain connects TRBV6-5 to TRBJ2-7; D perhaps matches TRBD2 (5 bases). CDR3 length equals 13 residues. Germline V lookup: CDR1 MNHEY, CDR2 SVGAGI. V lost 0 bases to trimming and J lost 5 bases, with 8 bases between them. Written as DNA, the CDR3 is TGTGCCAGCAGTTACTCGAGGGTCAACGAGCAGTACTTC. Residues: CASSYSRVNEQYF.

This chain connects TRBV3-1 (or the pseudogene TRBV3-2) to TRBJ2-1; D gene ambiguous. The CDR3 has 13 residues. V shed 2 bases and J shed 9 bases, with 11 bases lying between them. CDR1 and CDR2 (germline): LGHDT, YNNKEL (reference sequence). CDR3 in amino acids: CASSQIAYAEQFF. CDR3 DNA sequence: TGTGCCAGCAGCCAAATAGCTTACGCTGAGCAGTTCTTC.

This chain uses TRBV21-1 with TRBJ2-2; the table's D call of TRBD2 was not tested on the DNA. TRBV21-1 is tagged as a pseudogene. This CDR3 is 13 amino acids long. The DNA for the CDR3 is TGTGCCAGCAGCCAACTAGCGGGAGTGGAGCTGTTTTTT. It translates to CASSQLAGVELFF.

The genes are TRBV6-1 and TRBJ1-1, with 11 bases that match TRBD1. From germline, CDR1 is MNHNS and CDR2 SASEGT. With 3 bases clipped from V and 8 bases from J, the junction kept 5 bases outside the gene matches. The CDR3 contains 14 residues. CDR3 amino acids: CASSDYGQGAEAFF. In nucleotides, the CDR3 is TGTGCCAGCAGTGATTACGGACAGGGGGCCGAAGCTTTCTTT.

The rearrangement uses TRBV18 and TRBJ2-5; 11 bases agree with TRBD2. This CDR3 is 16 amino acids long. CDR1 and CDR2 from the germline V gene are KGHSH and LQKENI. V trimming: 0 bases; J trimming: 5 bases; junction bases outside the gene matches: 5. Written as DNA, the CDR3 is TGTGCCAGCTCACCACCTAGCGGGAGGGTCGGGGAGACCCAGTACTTC. It is translated as CASSPPSGRVGETQYF.

The chain combines TRBV7-8 with TRBJ2-4; D is undetermined. The CDR3 is 15 residues long. Germline V gene lookup returns CDR1 SGHVS and CDR2 FQNEAQ. V gave up 1 base and J gave up 4 bases, with 11 bases separating them. The CDR3 DNA follows: TGTGCCAGCAGCTTAGAAGGCGGCCTTAAAAACATTCAGTACTTC. Its translation is CASSLEGGLKNIQYF.

The V and J genes are TRBV19 and TRBJ1-2, with D unclear. Germline loops: CDR1 LNHDA, CDR2 SQIVND (reference sequence). V lost 6 bases and J lost 4, with 18 bases in between. The CDR3 sequence is 15 residues long. CDR3 region: CASRTPDGISYGYTF. CDR3 coding DNA: TGTGCCAGTAGGACTCCCGACGGGATCTCCTATGGCTACACCTTC.

The count of this clone is one. V and J are TRBV27 and TRBJ2-1; no reliable D call. The V and J ends lost 6 bases and 0 bases respectively, with 9 bases between them. This CDR3 contains 14 residues. From germline, CDR1 is MNHEY and CDR2 SMNVEV (reference sequence). The CDR3 coding sequence is TGTGCCAGCAGACCGCCCAGCTCCTACAATGAGCAGTTCTTC. Encoded protein: CASRPPSSYNEQFF.

V and J are TRBV6-6 and TRBJ2-2; 9 bases fit TRBD1. V shed 3 bases and J 5 bases; nucleotides not matched to a gene: 7. CDR3 length: 16 residues. Germline assignment: CDR1 MNHNY and CDR2 SVGAGI (reference sequence). The CDR3 spells CASSYSQGAITGELFF. In DNA, the CDR3 is TGTGCCAGCAGTTATTCACAGGGGGCAATTACCGGGGAGCTGTTTTTT.

V is TRBV15 and J is TRBJ2-3; 9 bases match TRBD1. V dropped 5 bases and J dropped 2; count of bases not matched to a gene: 5. Germline CDR1 LNHNV, CDR2 YYDKDF (reference sequence). The CDR3 covers 15 residues. CDR3 in amino acids: CATSPGTGNTDTQYF. CDR3 bases: TGTGCCACCAGCCCCGGGACAGGGAACACAGATACGCAGTATTTT.

This clone was found once. The chain has TRBV27 and TRBJ2-1; 8 bases align to TRBD1. Germline lookup yields CDR1 MNHEY and CDR2 SMNVEV (reference sequence). Trimming took 4 bases from V and 4 from J; bases not matched to a gene: 6. The CDR3 runs to 15 residues. CDR3 region: CASSSDRGIYNEQFF. As DNA, the CDR3 is TGTGCCAGCAGTTCCGACAGGGGAATATACAATGAGCAGTTCTTC.

This sequence joins TRBV19 and TRBJ1-1, with TRBD1 identical over 9 bases. Germline assignment: CDR1 LNHDA and CDR2 SQIVND (reference sequence). Trimming at V came to 6 bases and at J to 5 bases, leaving 7 bases not matched to a gene. The CDR3 is made up of 14 amino acids. The CDR3 loop reads CASSGDRVGTEAFF. CDR3 nucleotide sequence: TGTGCCAGTAGCGGGGACAGGGTGGGAACTGAAGCTTTCTTT.

About this clone itself: This specimen includes other DNA sequences encoding the same CDR3. This sequence joins TRBV5-1 and TRBJ1-5; D is undetermined. Germline CDR1 reads SGHRS; CDR2 reads YFSETQ. This CDR3 is 13 amino acids long. V lost 0 bases and J lost 4, with 5 bases in between. CDR3 sequence (DNA): TGCGCCAGCAGCTTGGCGGGGAATCAGCCCCAGCATTTT. Translating it yields CASSLAGNQPQHF.

The chain recombines TRBV25-1 with TRBJ1-2, with TRBD1 matching over 9 bases. The CDR3 sequence is 12 residues long. The junction had 1 base not matched to a gene; V was cut back by 6 bases and J by 5 bases. The germline CDR1 and CDR2 sequences are MGHDK and SYGVNS. The CDR3 nucleotides read TGTGCCAGCAGGGGACAGGGATATGGCTACACCTTC. It translates to CASRGQGYGYTF.

V and J are TRBV4-2 and TRBJ1-3; D uncertain. The germline V and J ends were trimmed by 5 bases and 4 bases, with 18 bases remaining between them. CDR1 is LGHNA, CDR2 YNFKEQ, per germline. The CDR3 consists of 16 residues. The CDR3 protein is CASSVSRNEFGNTIYF. The CDR3 DNA sequence: TGTGCCAGCAGCGTCTCTAGAAACGAATTCGGAAACACCATATATTTT.

This chain connects TRBV5-4 to TRBJ2-3; perhaps TRBD1 as D (6 bases). The CDR3 runs to 16 residues. Germline V lookup: CDR1 SGHNT, CDR2 YYREEE (reference sequence). Trimming removed 4 bases from V and 4 bases from J, with 19 bases in between. DNA of the CDR3: TGTGCCAGCAGCCGGGACGCCAGGGGATCCGCAGATACGCAGTATTTT. It translates to CASSRDARGSADTQYF.

This chain links TRBV27 with TRBJ1-2; 8 positions match TRBD1. This CDR3 is 13 amino acids long. The V and J ends lost 6 bases and 4 bases, in that order; junction bases with no gene match: 4. CDR1 and CDR2 (germline): MNHEY, SMNVEV (reference sequence). CDR3 nucleotides: TGTGCCAGCAGCAGTGACAGGGGCTATGGCTACACCTTC. Residues: CASSSDRGYGYTF.

J is TRBJ1-1 and V is TRBV5-1; TRBD1 aligns across 7 bases. J was trimmed by 3 bases and V by 4 bases; bases with no gene match: 6. Germline CDR1 reads SGHRS; CDR2 reads YFSETQ. The CDR3 has 14 amino acids. The CDR3 region is CASSRQGSDTEAFF. The DNA of the CDR3 is TGCGCCAGCAGCAGACAGGGTAGTGACACTGAAGCTTTCTTT.

The chain links TRBV7-9 to TRBJ2-1; TRBD2 aligns across 13 bases. V lost 5 bases, J lost 3 bases, and 7 bases stayed unmatched. The CDR3 loop spans 17 amino acids. The germline V gene encodes CDR1 SEHNR and CDR2 FQNEAQ (reference sequence). Written as DNA, the CDR3 is TGTGCCAGCAGCGCCGGACTAGCGGGAGCGGTCTACAATGAGCAGTTCTTC. Protein sequence: CASSAGLAGAVYNEQFF.

The gene calls are TRBV7-9 and TRBJ2-3; tentatively, D is TRBD2 (5 bases). This CDR3 has 12 residues. V was clipped by 11 bases and J by 1 base, with 10 bases between them. CDR1 and CDR2 (germline): SEHNR, FQNEAQ (reference sequence). The DNA of the CDR3 is TGTGCCGCCGCGCGGGGCACAGATACGCAGTATTTT. Its translation: CAAARGTDTQYF.